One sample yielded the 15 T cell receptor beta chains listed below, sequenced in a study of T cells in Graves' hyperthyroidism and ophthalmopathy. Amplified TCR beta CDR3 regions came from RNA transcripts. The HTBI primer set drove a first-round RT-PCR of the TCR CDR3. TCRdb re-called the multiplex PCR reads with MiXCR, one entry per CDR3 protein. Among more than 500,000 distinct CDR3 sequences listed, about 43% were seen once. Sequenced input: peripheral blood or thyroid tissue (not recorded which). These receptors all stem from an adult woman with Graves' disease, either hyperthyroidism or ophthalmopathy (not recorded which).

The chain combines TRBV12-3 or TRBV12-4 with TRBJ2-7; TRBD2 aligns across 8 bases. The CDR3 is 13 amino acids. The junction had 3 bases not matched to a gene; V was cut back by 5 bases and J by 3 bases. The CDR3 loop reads CASSDSGIYEQYF. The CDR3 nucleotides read TGTGCCAGCAGTGATAGCGGGATCTACGAGCAGTACTTC.

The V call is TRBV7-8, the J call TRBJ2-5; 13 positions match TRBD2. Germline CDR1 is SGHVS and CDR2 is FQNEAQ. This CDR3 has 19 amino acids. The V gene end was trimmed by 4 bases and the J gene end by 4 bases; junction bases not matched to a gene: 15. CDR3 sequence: CASSSRQGILAGGGETQYF. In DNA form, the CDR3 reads TGTGCCAGCAGCTCACGACAGGGGATACTAGCGGGGGGGGGAGAGACCCAGTACTTC.

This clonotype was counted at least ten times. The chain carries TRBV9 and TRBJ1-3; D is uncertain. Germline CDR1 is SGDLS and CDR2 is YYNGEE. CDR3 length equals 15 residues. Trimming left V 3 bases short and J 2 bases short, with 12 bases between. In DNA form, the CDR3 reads TGTGCCAGCAGCGCCGAGACGGAACCTGGAAACACCATATATTTT. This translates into CASSAETEPGNTIYF. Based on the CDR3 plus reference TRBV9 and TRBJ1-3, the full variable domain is DSGVTQTPKHLITATGQRVTLRCSPRSGDLSVYWYQQSLDQGLQFLIQYYNGEERAKGNILERFSAQQFPDLHSELNLSSLELGDSALYFCASSAETEPGNTIYFGEGSWLTVV.

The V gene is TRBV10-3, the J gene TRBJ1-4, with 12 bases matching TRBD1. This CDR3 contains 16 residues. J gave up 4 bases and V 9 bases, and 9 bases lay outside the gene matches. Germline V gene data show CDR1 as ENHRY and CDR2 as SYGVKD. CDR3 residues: CAIRRDRGQNNEKLFF. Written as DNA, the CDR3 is TGTGCCATACGCCGGGACAGGGGGCAAAATAATGAAAAACTGTTTTTT.

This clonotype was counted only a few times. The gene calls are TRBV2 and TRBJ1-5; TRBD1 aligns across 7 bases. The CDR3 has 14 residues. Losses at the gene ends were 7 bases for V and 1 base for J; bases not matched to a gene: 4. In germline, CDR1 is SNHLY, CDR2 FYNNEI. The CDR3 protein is CASNTGQSNQPQHF. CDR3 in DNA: TGTGCCAGCAATACGGGACAGAGCAATCAGCCCCAGCATTTT.

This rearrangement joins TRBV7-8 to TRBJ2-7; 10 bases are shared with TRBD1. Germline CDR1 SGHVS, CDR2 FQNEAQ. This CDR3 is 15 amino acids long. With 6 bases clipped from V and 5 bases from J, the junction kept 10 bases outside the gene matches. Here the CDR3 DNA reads TGTGCCAGCAGTCTAACCGGGACAGGGGTTAACGAGCAGTACTTC. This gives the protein CASSLTGTGVNEQYF.

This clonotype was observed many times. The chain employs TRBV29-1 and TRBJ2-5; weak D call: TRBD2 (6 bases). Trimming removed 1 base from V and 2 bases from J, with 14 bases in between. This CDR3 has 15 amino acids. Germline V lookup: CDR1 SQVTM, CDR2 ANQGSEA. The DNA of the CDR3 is TGCAGCGTTGAAGCCGCAACGGACTATCAAGAGACCCAGTACTTC. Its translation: CSVEAATDYQETQYF.

For the CDR3, the DNA is TGCGCGCCTCCCCCGGGCCACCCTTACACCGGGGAGCTGTTTTTT. It encodes CAPPPGHPYTGELFF. The chain is built from TRBV10-1 and TRBJ2-2; D is unresolved. The V gene's germline CDR1 is WNHNN and CDR2 SYGVQD (reference sequence). The length of the CDR3 is 15 residues.

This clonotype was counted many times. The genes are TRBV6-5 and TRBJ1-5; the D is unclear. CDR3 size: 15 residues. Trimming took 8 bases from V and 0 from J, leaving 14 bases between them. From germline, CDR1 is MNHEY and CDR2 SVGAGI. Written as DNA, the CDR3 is TGTGCCAGCGCCCCCGCTGATCATAGCAATCAGCCCCAGCATTTT. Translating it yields CASAPADHSNQPQHF.

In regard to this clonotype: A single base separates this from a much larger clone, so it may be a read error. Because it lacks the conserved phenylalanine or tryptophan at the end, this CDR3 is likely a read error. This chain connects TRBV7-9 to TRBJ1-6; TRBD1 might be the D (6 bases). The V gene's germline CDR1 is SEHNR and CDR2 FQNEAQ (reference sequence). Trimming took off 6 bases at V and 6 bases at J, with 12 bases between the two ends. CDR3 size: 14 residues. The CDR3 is CASRIQGSNSPLHL. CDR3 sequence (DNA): TGTGCCAGCAGGATACAGGGCTCTAATTCACCCCTCCACCTT.

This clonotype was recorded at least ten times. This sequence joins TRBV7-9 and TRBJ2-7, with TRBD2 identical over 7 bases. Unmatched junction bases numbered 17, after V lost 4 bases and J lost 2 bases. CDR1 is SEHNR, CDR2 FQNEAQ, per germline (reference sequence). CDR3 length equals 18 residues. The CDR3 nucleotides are TGTGCCAGCAGCTCCGCCTGGGGGGGAACACACCGCACCTACGAGCAGTACTTC. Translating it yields CASSSAWGGTHRTYEQYF.

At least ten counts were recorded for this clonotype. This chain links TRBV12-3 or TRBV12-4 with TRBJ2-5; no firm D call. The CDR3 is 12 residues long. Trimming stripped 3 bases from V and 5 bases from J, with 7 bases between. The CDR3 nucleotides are TGTGCCAGCAGTTTTTTCTCGGAGACCCAGTACTTC. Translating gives CASSFFSETQYF.

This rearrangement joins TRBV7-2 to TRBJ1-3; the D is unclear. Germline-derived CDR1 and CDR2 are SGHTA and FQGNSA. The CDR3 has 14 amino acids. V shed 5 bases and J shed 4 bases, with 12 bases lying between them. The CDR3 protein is CASSPGPAGNTIYF. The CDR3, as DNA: TGTGCCAGCAGCCCAGGACCGGCCGGAAACACCATATATTTT.

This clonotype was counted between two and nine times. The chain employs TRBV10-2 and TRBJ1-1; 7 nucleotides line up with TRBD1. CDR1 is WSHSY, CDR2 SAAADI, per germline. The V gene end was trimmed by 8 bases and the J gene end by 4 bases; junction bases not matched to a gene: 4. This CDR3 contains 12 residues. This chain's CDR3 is CASQQGSTEAFF. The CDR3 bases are TGCGCCAGCCAACAGGGGAGCACTGAAGCTTTCTTT.

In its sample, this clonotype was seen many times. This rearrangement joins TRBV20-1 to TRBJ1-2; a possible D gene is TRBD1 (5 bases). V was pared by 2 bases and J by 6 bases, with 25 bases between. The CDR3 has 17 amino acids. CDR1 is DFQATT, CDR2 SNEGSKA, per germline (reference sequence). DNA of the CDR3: TGCAGTGCTAGAAGTCGCCAGGGTCGGTATCCTCGGGATGGCTACACCTTC. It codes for CSARSRQGRYPRDGYTF.